This T cell receptor beta chain appears in the sequencing data of a study of blood T cell repertoires in COVID-19. Original processing methods: For nucleated cells, counts were estimated from reference gene primer amplification. Measured with immunoSEQ multiplex PCR; TCRdb has only the in-frame clones, and not every one. That table furnishes V, J and clone size, whereas the DNA furnished D and trimming. This table has some 170,000 clones, about 88% appearing once. Membership in each cohort depended on participant-reported clinical history. To note about this clone: This same CDR3 is encoded by further DNA sequences in the sample.

The sequenced sample consisted of PBMCs or T cells enriched from blood (not recorded which). This TCR derives from a human donor with acute COVID-19. The donor label of this sample is uncertain.

CDR3 sequence (DNA): TGTGCCAGCAGCTCCGGGACAGGGGGCACTGAAGCTTTCTTT. Amino acid sequence: CASSSGTGGTEAFF. J is TRBJ1-1 and V is TRBV11-2; 11 bases align to TRBD1. Trimming cost V 4 bases and J 4 bases; bases outside gene matches: 2. The germline V gene encodes CDR1 SGHAT and CDR2 FQNNGV. CDR3 length: 14 amino acids.